Presented here are 32 T cell receptor beta chains from one specimen sequenced in a study of radiotherapy plus CTLA-4 blockade in lung cancer. TCRdb's table, derived via immunoSEQ multiplex PCR, lists solely in-frame clones and lacks some. The table shows approximately 65,000 clones, with 60% to 80% occurring only once. Sequenced here: peripheral blood, sampled from a patient treated with radiotherapy plus ipilimumab. Every receptor here comes from a human donor with non-small cell lung cancer who had a complete response to radiotherapy plus ipilimumab.

The chain couples TRBV9 to TRBJ1-4, with TRBD1 identical over 7 bases. CDR3 size: 16 residues. The junction had 8 bases not matched to a gene; V was cut back by 3 bases and J by 3 bases. CDR1 and CDR2 from the germline V gene are SGDLS and YYNGEE. CDR3 region: CASSAGGGSSNEKLFF. In nucleotides, the CDR3 is TGTGCCAGCAGCGCAGGGGGAGGGAGTTCTAATGAAAAACTGTTTTTT.

V usage is TRBV7-9 and J usage is TRBJ2-1; TRBD2 aligns across 8 bases. This CDR3 has 15 amino acids. In germline, CDR1 is SEHNR, CDR2 FQNEAQ (reference sequence). V shed 7 bases and J 0 bases; nucleotides not matched to a gene: 5. CDR3 bases: TGTGCCAGCACCCCTCGGGGGGGCTCCTACAATGAGCAGTTCTTC. Protein: CASTPRGGSYNEQFF.

The CDR3 coding sequence is TGTGCCAGCAGTGACGTTCAGGCTGGGGCCAACGTCCTGACTTTC. This sequence encodes CASSDVQAGANVLTF. The V call is TRBV6-4, the J call TRBJ2-6; D uncertain. The CDR3 length is 15 residues. The germline CDR1 and CDR2 sequences are MRHNA and SNTAGT. The V and J ends lost 2 bases and 2 bases respectively, with 7 bases between them.

The chain employs TRBV11-2 and TRBJ1-4; 10 bases fit TRBD1. Trimming took 1 base from V and 2 from J; bases not matched to a gene: 4. This CDR3 has 17 residues. Germline V gene lookup returns CDR1 SGHAT and CDR2 FQNNGV. The CDR3 region has the DNA TGTGCCAGCAGCTTAGCCAGGGGACAGGGGACTAATGAAAAACTGTTTTTT. This sequence encodes CASSLARGQGTNEKLFF.

The gene calls are TRBV7-8 and TRBJ1-5, with unresolved D. Trimming shortened V by 2 bases and J by 0 bases, and 8 bases separated the two germline ends. The germline V gene has CDR1 SGHVS and CDR2 FQNEAQ. This CDR3 has 15 amino acids. The CDR3: CASSLTAISNQPQHF. The CDR3 nucleotides are TGTGCCAGCAGCTTAACAGCGATTAGCAATCAGCCCCAGCATTTT.

The chain has TRBV30 and TRBJ1-3; TRBD1 matches 11 bases. The J segment lost 4 bases and the V segment lost 5 bases, leaving 16 bases of the junction unmatched. This CDR3 has 18 residues. Germline V gene lookup returns CDR1 GTSNPN and CDR2 SVGIG (reference sequence). CDR3 DNA sequence: TGTGCCTGGGGACCGGGACAGGGGGTTTTCGGAGGGGGAAACACCATATATTTT. Translating it yields CAWGPGQGVFGGGNTIYF.

This clone occurred many times. V is TRBV9 and J is TRBJ2-1; D could derive from TRBD1 or TRBD2 (6 bases each). The CDR3 spans 15 residues. V lost 0 bases and J 6 bases, leaving 13 bases between the germline ends. Germline V CDR1 and CDR2: SGDLS, YYNGEE. CDR3 nucleotides: TGTGCCAGCAGCGTAGCCAAGGGGGGTCCCAATGAGCAGTTCTTC. Translated: CASSVAKGGPNEQFF.

This chain uses TRBV6-1 with TRBJ1-5; 8 bases align to TRBD1. This CDR3 contains 14 residues. The trim removed 5 bases at V and 6 bases at J, leaving 6 bases unmatched. Germline V gene sequence: CDR1 MNHNS, CDR2 SASEGT. The CDR3 loop reads CASSLQGGSQPQHF. The DNA for the CDR3 is TGTGCCAGCAGTTTACAGGGGGGGAGTCAGCCCCAGCATTTT.

The rearrangement uses TRBV2 and TRBJ1-5; maybe TRBD1 (5 bases). The CDR3 loop spans 13 amino acids. V lost 6 bases, J lost 3 bases, and 9 bases lay in between. The germline gives CDR1 SNHLY, CDR2 FYNNEI. The CDR3 reads CASRSGPNQPQHF. The CDR3 coding sequence is TGTGCCAGCAGGTCAGGGCCCAATCAGCCCCAGCATTTT. Full variable domain (rest looked up from reference TRBV2 and TRBJ1-5): EPEVTQTPSHQVTQMGQEVILRCVPISNHLYFYWYRQILGQKVEFLVSFYNNEISEKSEIFDDQFSVERPDGSNFTLKIRSTKLEDSAMYFCASRSGPNQPQHFGDGTRLSIL.

The rearrangement uses TRBV2 and TRBJ2-3, with 7 bases matching TRBD1. After removal of 6 bases from V and 0 bases from J, the junction contained 3 bases not matched to a gene. This CDR3 spans 14 amino acids. The germline gives CDR1 SNHLY, CDR2 FYNNEI. CDR3 nucleotides: TGTGCCAGCAGGGGGGACAGTAGCACAGATACGCAGTATTTT. The encoded protein is CASRGDSSTDTQYF.

The chain couples TRBV29-1 to TRBJ1-2; 10 bases map to TRBD1. Germline CDR1 SQVTM, CDR2 ANQGSEA. There are 15 residues in the CDR3. After removal of 3 bases from V and 3 bases from J, the junction contained 7 bases not matched to a gene. The DNA of the CDR3 is TGCAGCGTTGAGGAGGGGGACAGGGGAGACTATGGCTACACCTTC. Translating it yields CSVEEGDRGDYGYTF.

The genes are TRBV7-8 and TRBJ1-5, with TRBD1 as a possible D gene (5 bases). The CDR3 length is 16 residues. Germline V gives CDR1 SGHVS, CDR2 FQNEAQ. Trimming took 1 base from V and 3 from J, leaving 13 bases between them. Written as DNA, the CDR3 is TGTGCCAGCAGCTTAGGGCCCCGAGGGACCAATCAGCCCCAGCATTTT. It encodes CASSLGPRGTNQPQHF.

The rearrangement uses TRBV18 and TRBJ1-2; possibly TRBD1 for D (6 bases). The ends were cut back, 0 bases at V and 7 bases at J, with 9 bases in the middle. The germline CDR1 and CDR2 sequences are KGHSH and LQKENI. This CDR3 has 13 amino acids. CDR3 amino acids: CASSPPGRGGYTF. The CDR3 coding sequence is TGTGCCAGCTCACCACCGGGCAGGGGTGGCTACACCTTC.

The table lists this clone with a count of one. The rearrangement links TRBV30 to TRBJ1-6; D is unresolved. Germline CDR1 GTSNPN, CDR2 SVGIG (reference sequence). The CDR3 totals 13 residues. V was clipped by 3 bases and J by 5 bases, with 8 bases between them. The CDR3 bases are TGTGCCTGGAGACAGATACATAATTCACCCCTCCACTTT. Translation gives CAWRQIHNSPLHF.

The CDR3 DNA is TGTGCCAGCAGCCTTTCGAGATCCTACGAGCAGTACTTC. This codes for CASSLSRSYEQYF. This sequence joins TRBV7-2 and TRBJ2-7; D remains ambiguous. Germline lookup yields CDR1 SGHTA and CDR2 FQGNSA. V was cut by 5 bases and J by 1 base, with 9 bases left in between. The CDR3 is made up of 13 amino acids. The full variable domain, rest sourced from reference TRBV7-2 and TRBJ2-7, is GAGVSQSPSNKVTEKGKDVELRCDPISGHTALYWYRQSLGQGLEFLIYFQGNSAPDKSGLPSDRFSAERTGGSVSTLTIQRTQQEDSAVYLCASSLSRSYEQYFGPGTRLTVT.

This clone was counted once. The gene calls are TRBV5-1 and TRBJ2-2; 12 nucleotides align to TRBD2. V shed 4 bases, J shed 6 bases, and the junction held 4 bases outside the gene matches. The CDR3 contains 15 residues. Germline CDR1 reads SGHRS; CDR2 reads YFSETQ. The CDR3 nucleotides read TGCGCCAGCAGCCTCTCTAGCGGGAGGGCCGGGGAGCTGTTTTTT. This encodes CASSLSSGRAGELFF.

This rearrangement joins TRBV6-5 to TRBJ1-2, with 7 bases identical to TRBD1. The V gene's germline CDR1 is MNHEY and CDR2 SVGAGI. CDR3 length equals 15 residues. Unmatched junction bases numbered 10, after V lost 2 bases and J lost 7 bases. As DNA, the CDR3 is TGTGCCAGCAGTTACGACAGGGTAACTATCTCTGGCTACACCTTC. As protein: CASSYDRVTISGYTF.

V and J are TRBV7-2 and TRBJ1-3; maybe TRBD1 (5 bases). The CDR3 spans 15 residues. CDR1 SGHTA and CDR2 FQGNSA come from the germline V gene. The germline V and J ends were trimmed by 5 bases and 0 bases, with 11 bases remaining between them. Here the CDR3 DNA reads TGTGCCAGCAGCCGTACAGGCCACTCTGGAAACACCATATATTTT. Residues: CASSRTGHSGNTIYF.

This clone has only one observation. V is TRBV27 and J is TRBJ2-1; 9 bases are a match to TRBD2. Germline V gives CDR1 MNHEY, CDR2 SMNVEV (reference sequence). The CDR3 spans 14 residues. V lost 5 bases and J lost 7; bases outside the gene matches: 6. The CDR3 bases are TGTGCCAGCAGTCCACTGCTAGCGGGGAATGAGCAGTTCTTC. As protein: CASSPLLAGNEQFF.

The chain carries TRBV7-2 and TRBJ2-2, with unresolved D. CDR1 and CDR2 from the germline V gene are SGHTA and FQGNSA. With 5 bases removed from V and 5 bases from J, the gap between germline ends came to 15 bases. The CDR3 sequence is 15 residues long. CDR3 bases: TGTGCCAGCAGCGGTAGGACGGAATTAACCGGGGAGCTGTTTTTT. Translation gives CASSGRTELTGELFF.

The rearrangement joins TRBV27 to TRBJ2-7; 9 positions agree with TRBD1. Per germline, CDR1 MNHEY and CDR2 SMNVEV (reference sequence). This CDR3 contains 15 residues. The junction had 8 bases not matched to a gene; V was cut back by 7 bases and J by 1 base. CDR3 sequence reads: CASTAPGTGSYEQYF. As DNA, the CDR3 is TGTGCCAGCACCGCGCCTGGGACAGGGTCCTACGAGCAGTACTTC.

The table lists this clone with a count of one. The gene calls are TRBV5-4 and TRBJ1-2; 7 bases line up with TRBD1. CDR3 length: 13 amino acids. The J segment lost 4 bases and the V segment lost 5 bases, leaving 5 bases of the junction unmatched. The germline V gene encodes CDR1 SGHNT and CDR2 YYREEE (reference sequence). The CDR3 sequence is CASSSGQTYGYTF. In DNA form, the CDR3 reads TGTGCCAGCAGTTCGGGACAGACCTATGGCTACACCTTC.

The chain has TRBV11-3 and TRBJ2-2, with D possibly matching TRBD2 (5 bases). Trimming shortened V by 5 bases and J by 6 bases, and 19 bases separated the two germline ends. Germline V gene data show CDR1 as SGHNT and CDR2 as YENEEA. The CDR3 consists of 16 residues. The CDR3 sequence is CASSPRRRENPGELFF. The CDR3, as DNA: TGTGCCAGCAGCCCCCGCCGTCGGGAAAATCCCGGGGAGCTGTTTTTT. The variable domain in full, with the rest retrieved from reference TRBV11-3 and TRBJ2-2, is EAGVVQSPRYKIIEKKQPVAFWCNPISGHNTLYWYLQNLGQGPELLIRYENEEAVDDSQLPKDRFSAERLKGVDSTLKIQPAELGDSAVYLCASSPRRRENPGELFFGEGSRLTVL.

CDR3 in amino acids: CAWAGFNYGYTF. In DNA, the CDR3 is TGTGCCTGGGCAGGATTTAACTATGGCTACACCTTC. The chain links TRBV30 to TRBJ1-2; D unclear. The CDR3 loop spans 12 amino acids. Germline CDR1 and CDR2: GTSNPN and SVGIG (reference sequence). V shed 5 bases and J shed 1 base, with 8 bases lying between them.

The CDR3 here is CASTPRGLTNEKLFF. The CDR3 region has the DNA TGTGCCAGCACTCCGCGGGGTCTAACTAATGAAAAACTGTTTTTT. The chain couples TRBV6-5 to TRBJ1-4; D gene unclear. Germline lookup yields CDR1 MNHEY and CDR2 SVGAGI. The length of the CDR3 is 15 residues. The V end lost 7 bases, the J end lost 1 base, and 13 bases lay between the germline ends.

This clone has a handful of counts. The chain couples TRBV9 to TRBJ2-5; 7 nucleotides match TRBD2. V lost 4 bases, J lost 4 bases, and 7 bases stayed unmatched. CDR1 is SGDLS and CDR2 is YYNGEE in the germline V gene. The CDR3 is made up of 14 amino acids. The CDR3 DNA follows: TGTGCCAGCAGCCCCACCCCGGGAGGAGAGACCCAGTACTTC. Translated, it gives CASSPTPGGETQYF.

Points on this clone: The same CDR3 can be traced to other DNA sequences in this sample. The chain joins TRBV2 to TRBJ1-5; the match to TRBD1 covers 7 bases. CDR1 is SNHLY, CDR2 FYNNEI, per germline. The length of the CDR3 is 14 residues. J was trimmed by 6 bases and V by 4 bases; bases with no gene match: 6. CDR3 in DNA: TGTGCCAGCAGTGGACAGGGTATAGGTCAGCCCCAGCATTTT. It specifies CASSGQGIGQPQHF.

The chain couples TRBV5-4 to TRBJ2-7; D may be TRBD1 or TRBD2 (5 bases each). CDR1 is SGHNT and CDR2 is YYREEE in the germline V gene (reference sequence). Trimming stripped 6 bases from V and 1 base from J, with 17 bases between. This CDR3 is 15 amino acids long. In DNA, the CDR3 is TGTGCCAGCAACTCTGGGGGAGTTCTGTCCTACGAGCAGTACTTC. Its translation: CASNSGGVLSYEQYF. Complete variable domain (other parts from reference TRBV5-4 and TRBJ2-7): ETGVTQSPTHLIKTRGQQVTLRCSSQSGHNTVSWYQQALGQGPQFIFQYYREEENGRGNFPPRFSGLQFPNYSSELNVNALELDDSALYLCASNSGGVLSYEQYFGPGTRLTVT.

The J gene is TRBJ1-1, the V gene TRBV11-2, with 7 bases matching TRBD1. The CDR3 is 14 residues long. The germline V gene encodes CDR1 SGHAT and CDR2 FQNNGV. Germline trimming cut 5 bases from V and 2 bases from J; bases unmatched to any gene: 5. The CDR3 DNA reads as TGTGCCAGCAGCCCCCGGGACAGCAACACTGAAGCTTTCTTT. Amino acids: CASSPRDSNTEAFF.

The V gene is TRBV7-8, the J gene TRBJ1-2; D is perhaps TRBD1 (6 bases). Germline assignment: CDR1 SGHVS and CDR2 FQNEAQ. Deletions cut 4 bases from V and 0 bases from J, with 9 bases between. This CDR3 is built from 14 residues. For the CDR3, the DNA is TGTGCCAGCAGCTGGGACACTGCTAACTATGGCTACACCTTC. Residues: CASSWDTANYGYTF. The full variable domain, rest sourced from reference TRBV7-8 and TRBJ1-2, is GAGVSQSPRYKVAKRGQDVALRCDPISGHVSLFWYQQALGQGPEFLTYFQNEAQLDKSGLPSDRFFAERPEGSVSTLKIQRTQQEDSAVYLCASSWDTANYGYTFGSGTRLTVV.

V is TRBV7-9 and J is TRBJ2-4, with a tentative D call TRBD2 (5 bases). CDR3 size: 16 residues. Trimming removed 5 bases at V and 8 bases at J, with 22 bases between. Germline V CDR1 and CDR2: SEHNR, FQNEAQ (reference sequence). The CDR3 region is CASSVGRAPGDDIQYF. The CDR3 DNA follows: TGTGCCAGCAGCGTTGGGCGGGCCCCCGGGGATGACATTCAGTACTTC.

The chain combines TRBV11-3 with TRBJ2-3; D unclear. The length of the CDR3 is 15 residues. V lost 1 base, J lost 1 base, and 9 bases lay in between. The germline gives CDR1 SGHNT, CDR2 YENEEA. CDR3 nucleotide sequence: TGTGCCAGCAGCTTAGGCGTGCACCGCACAGATACGCAGTATTTT. It yields the protein CASSLGVHRTDTQYF.